This T cell receptor (beta chain) was captured by sequencing in a study of T cells in Graves' hyperthyroidism and ophthalmopathy. Study outcomes and limitations: Among thyroid clonotypes expanded above 0.001, most also appeared in blood.

About this clonotype: The antigen is not known.

10 ml fresh peripheral blood yielded the PBMCs. Researchers amplified the TCR beta CDR3 regions from RNA transcripts. TCR CDR3 underwent first-round RT-PCR with the HTBI primer set. TCRdb recomputed calls from the multiplex PCR reads with MiXCR, one row per CDR3 protein. This table has some 350,000 distinct CDR3 sequences, 15% to 18% appearing once. This CDR3 contains 15 residues. Trimming at V came to 6 bases and at J to 6 bases, leaving 12 bases not matched to a gene. The germline gives CDR1 DFQATT, CDR2 SNEGSKA (reference sequence). This sequence originates from a woman younger than 30 with Graves' hyperthyroidism that later progressed to Graves' ophthalmopathy. The sequenced material came from blood. This sequence joins TRBV20-1 and TRBJ2-2, with 8 bases that match TRBD2. CDR3: CSAHHAGTSAGELFF. The DNA of the CDR3 is TGCAGTGCACACCACGCCGGGACTAGTGCCGGGGAGCTGTTTTTT.